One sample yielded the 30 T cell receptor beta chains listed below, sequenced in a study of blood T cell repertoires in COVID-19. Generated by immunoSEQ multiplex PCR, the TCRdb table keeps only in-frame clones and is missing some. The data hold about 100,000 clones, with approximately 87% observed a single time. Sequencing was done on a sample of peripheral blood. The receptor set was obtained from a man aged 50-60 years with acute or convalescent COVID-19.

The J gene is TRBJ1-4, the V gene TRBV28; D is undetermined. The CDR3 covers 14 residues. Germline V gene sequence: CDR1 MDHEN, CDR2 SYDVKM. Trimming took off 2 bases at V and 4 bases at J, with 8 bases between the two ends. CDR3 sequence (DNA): TGTGCCAGCAGTTTAGGGCCCGTTAATGAAAAACTGTTTTTT. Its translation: CASSLGPVNEKLFF.

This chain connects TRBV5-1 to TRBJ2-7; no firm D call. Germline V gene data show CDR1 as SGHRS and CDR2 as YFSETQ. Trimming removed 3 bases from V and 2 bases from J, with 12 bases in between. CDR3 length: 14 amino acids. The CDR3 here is CASSSNYPAYEQYF. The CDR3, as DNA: TGCGCCAGCAGCTCGAATTACCCAGCCTACGAGCAGTACTTC.

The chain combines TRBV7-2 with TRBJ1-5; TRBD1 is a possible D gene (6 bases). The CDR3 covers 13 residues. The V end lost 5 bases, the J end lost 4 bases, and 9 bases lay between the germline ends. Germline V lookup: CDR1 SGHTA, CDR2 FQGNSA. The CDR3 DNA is TGTGCCAGCAGCACAGGGTGGAATCAGCCCCAGCATTTT. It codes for CASSTGWNQPQHF.

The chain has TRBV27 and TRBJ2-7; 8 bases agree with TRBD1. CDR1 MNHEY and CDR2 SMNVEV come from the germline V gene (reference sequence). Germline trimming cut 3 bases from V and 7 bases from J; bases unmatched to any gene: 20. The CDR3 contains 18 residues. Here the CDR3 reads CASSFSPLSRGRFGEQYF. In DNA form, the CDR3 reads TGTGCCAGCAGTTTTTCACCCCTCTCCAGGGGGCGTTTCGGGGAGCAGTACTTC.

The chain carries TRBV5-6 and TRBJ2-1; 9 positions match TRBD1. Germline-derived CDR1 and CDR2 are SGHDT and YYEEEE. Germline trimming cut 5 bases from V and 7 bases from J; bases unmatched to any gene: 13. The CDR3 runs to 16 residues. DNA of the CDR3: TGTGCCAGCAGACCTACCCCCGGGACAGGGAGGAATGAGCAGTTCTTC. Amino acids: CASRPTPGTGRNEQFF.

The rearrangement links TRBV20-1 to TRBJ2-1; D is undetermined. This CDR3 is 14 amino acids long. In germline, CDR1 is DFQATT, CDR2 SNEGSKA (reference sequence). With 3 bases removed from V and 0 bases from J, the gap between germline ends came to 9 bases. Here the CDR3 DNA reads TGCAGTGCTAGTACAACCCTCTCCTACAATGAGCAGTTCTTC. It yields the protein CSASTTLSYNEQFF.

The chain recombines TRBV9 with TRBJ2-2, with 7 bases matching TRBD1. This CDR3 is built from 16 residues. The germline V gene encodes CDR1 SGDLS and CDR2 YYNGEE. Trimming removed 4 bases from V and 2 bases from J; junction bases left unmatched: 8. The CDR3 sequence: CASSTQRQGNTGELFF. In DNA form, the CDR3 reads TGTGCCAGCAGCACCCAACGACAGGGAAACACCGGGGAGCTGTTTTTT.

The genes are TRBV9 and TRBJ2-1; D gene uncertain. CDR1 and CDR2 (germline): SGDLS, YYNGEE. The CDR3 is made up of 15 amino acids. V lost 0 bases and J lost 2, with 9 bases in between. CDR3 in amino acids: CASSVVLGAYNEQFF. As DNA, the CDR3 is TGTGCCAGCAGCGTAGTTTTAGGAGCCTACAATGAGCAGTTCTTC. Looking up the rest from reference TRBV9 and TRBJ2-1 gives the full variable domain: DSGVTQTPKHLITATGQRVTLRCSPRSGDLSVYWYQQSLDQGLQFLIQYYNGEERAKGNILERFSAQQFPDLHSELNLSSLELGDSALYFCASSVVLGAYNEQFFGPGTRLTVL.

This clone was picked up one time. CDR3 region: CASSPLIRQGRYGYTF. In DNA, the CDR3 is TGCGCCAGCAGCCCGCTCATACGCCAGGGAAGGTATGGCTACACCTTC. V is TRBV5-1 and J is TRBJ1-2; D possibly corresponds to TRBD1 (5 bases). Trimming left V 4 bases short and J 5 bases short, with 21 bases between. Germline assignment: CDR1 SGHRS and CDR2 YFSETQ. This CDR3 has 16 residues.

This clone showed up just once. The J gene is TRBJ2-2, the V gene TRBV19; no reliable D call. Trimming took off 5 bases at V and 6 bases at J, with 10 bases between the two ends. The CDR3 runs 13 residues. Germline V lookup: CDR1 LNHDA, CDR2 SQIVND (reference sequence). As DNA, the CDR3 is TGTGCCAGTAGTGCTAGAGTGGCCGGGGAGCTGTTTTTT. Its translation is CASSARVAGELFF.

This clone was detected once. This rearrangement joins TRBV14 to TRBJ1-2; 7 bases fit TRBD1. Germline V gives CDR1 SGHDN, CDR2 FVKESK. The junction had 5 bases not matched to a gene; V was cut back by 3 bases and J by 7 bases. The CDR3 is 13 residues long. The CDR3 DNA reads TGTGCCAGCAGCCACTCGACAGGGACTGGCTACACCTTC. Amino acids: CASSHSTGTGYTF.

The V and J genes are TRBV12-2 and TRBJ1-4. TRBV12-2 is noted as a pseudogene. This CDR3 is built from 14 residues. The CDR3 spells CASRLVGSNEKLFF. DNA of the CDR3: TGTGCAAGTCGCTTAGTAGGGAGTAATGAAAAACTGTTTTTT.

This CDR3 reads CASSAMVPGDTQYF. The CDR3 DNA follows: TGTGCCAGCAGCGCCATGGTCCCAGGGGATACGCAGTATTTT. V and J are TRBV5-4 and TRBJ2-3; a weak D match, TRBD1 (5 bases). Germline V CDR1 and CDR2: SGHNT, YYREEE (reference sequence). This CDR3 contains 14 residues. V was cut by 4 bases and J by 6 bases, with 15 bases left in between.

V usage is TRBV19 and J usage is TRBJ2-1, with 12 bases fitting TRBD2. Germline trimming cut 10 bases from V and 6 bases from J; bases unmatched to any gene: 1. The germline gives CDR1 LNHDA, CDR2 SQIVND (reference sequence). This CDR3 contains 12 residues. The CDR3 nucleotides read TGTGCCACTAGCGGGAGGGTCAATGAGCAGTTCTTC. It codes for CATSGRVNEQFF.

CDR3 sequence reads: CASSVNTGSGETQYF. The CDR3 region has the DNA TGTGCCAGCAGCGTAAACACAGGGTCCGGGGAGACCCAGTACTTC. The chain recombines TRBV9 with TRBJ2-5; D is perhaps TRBD1 (6 bases). Trimming took 1 base from V and 5 from J, leaving 15 bases between them. Germline values: CDR1 SGDLS, CDR2 YYNGEE. CDR3 length: 15 amino acids.

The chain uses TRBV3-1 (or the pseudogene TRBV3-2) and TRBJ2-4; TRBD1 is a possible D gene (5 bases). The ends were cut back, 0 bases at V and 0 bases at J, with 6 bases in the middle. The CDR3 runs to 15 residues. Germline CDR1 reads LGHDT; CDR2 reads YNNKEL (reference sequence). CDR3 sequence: CASSQERGAKNIQYF. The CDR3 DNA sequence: TGTGCCAGCAGCCAAGAAAGGGGAGCCAAAAACATTCAGTACTTC.

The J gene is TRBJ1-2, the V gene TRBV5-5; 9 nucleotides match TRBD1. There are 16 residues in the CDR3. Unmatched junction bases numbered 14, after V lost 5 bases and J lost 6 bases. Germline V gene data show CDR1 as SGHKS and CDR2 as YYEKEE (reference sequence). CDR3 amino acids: CASSLAGQGSLDGYTF. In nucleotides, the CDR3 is TGTGCCAGCAGTTTAGCGGGACAGGGAAGTCTAGATGGCTACACCTTC.

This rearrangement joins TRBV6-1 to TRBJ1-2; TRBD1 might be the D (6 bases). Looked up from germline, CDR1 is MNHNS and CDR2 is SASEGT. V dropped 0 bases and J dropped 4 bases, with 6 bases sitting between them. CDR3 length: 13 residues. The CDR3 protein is CASSEAGGYGYTF. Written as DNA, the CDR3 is TGTGCCAGCAGTGAAGCAGGGGGCTATGGCTACACCTTC.

In DNA, the CDR3 is TGTGCCAGCAGTTACTCGGGGGGTGATTGGGAGACCCAGTACTTC. Translating it yields CASSYSGGDWETQYF. V and J are TRBV6-5 and TRBJ2-5, with D tentatively TRBD2 (6 bases). Germline loops: CDR1 MNHEY, CDR2 SVGAGI. Trimming pared 0 bases from V and 5 bases from J, leaving 13 bases between. The CDR3 runs to 15 residues.

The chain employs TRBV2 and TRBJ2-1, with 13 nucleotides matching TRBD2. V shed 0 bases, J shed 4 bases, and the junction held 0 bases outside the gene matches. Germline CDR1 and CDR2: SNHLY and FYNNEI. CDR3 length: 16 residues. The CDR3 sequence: CASSEAGLAGYNEQFF. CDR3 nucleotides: TGTGCCAGCAGTGAAGCGGGACTAGCGGGATACAATGAGCAGTTCTTC. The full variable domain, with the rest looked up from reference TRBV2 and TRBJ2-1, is EPEVTQTPSHQVTQMGQEVILRCVPISNHLYFYWYRQILGQKVEFLVSFYNNEISEKSEIFDDQFSVERPDGSNFTLKIRSTKLEDSAMYFCASSEAGLAGYNEQFFGPGTRLTVL.

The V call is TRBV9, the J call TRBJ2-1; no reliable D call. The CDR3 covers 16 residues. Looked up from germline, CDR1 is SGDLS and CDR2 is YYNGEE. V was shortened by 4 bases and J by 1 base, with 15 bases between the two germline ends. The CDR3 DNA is TGTGCCAGCAGCCCCCGACTCTCCACTTCCTACAATGAGCAGTTCTTC. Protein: CASSPRLSTSYNEQFF.

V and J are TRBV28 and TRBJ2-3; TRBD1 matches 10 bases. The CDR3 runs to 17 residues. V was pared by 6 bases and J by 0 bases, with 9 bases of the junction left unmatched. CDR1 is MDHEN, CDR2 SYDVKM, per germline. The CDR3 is CASSSDRGRYSTDTQYF. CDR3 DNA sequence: TGTGCCAGCAGCAGCGACAGGGGGCGGTATAGCACAGATACGCAGTATTTT.

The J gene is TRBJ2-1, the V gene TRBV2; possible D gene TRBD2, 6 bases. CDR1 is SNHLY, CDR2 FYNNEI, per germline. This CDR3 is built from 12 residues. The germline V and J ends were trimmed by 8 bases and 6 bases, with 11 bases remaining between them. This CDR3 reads CASRYGGNEQFF. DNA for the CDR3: TGTGCCAGCCGCTACGGGGGCAATGAGCAGTTCTTC.

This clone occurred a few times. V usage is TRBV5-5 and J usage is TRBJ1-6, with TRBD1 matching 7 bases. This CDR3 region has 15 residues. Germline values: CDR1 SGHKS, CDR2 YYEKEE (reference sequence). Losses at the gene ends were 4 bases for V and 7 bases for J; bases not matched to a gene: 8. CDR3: CASSSSQGWNSPLHF. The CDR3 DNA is TGTGCCAGCAGCAGCTCACAGGGGTGGAATTCACCCCTCCACTTT.

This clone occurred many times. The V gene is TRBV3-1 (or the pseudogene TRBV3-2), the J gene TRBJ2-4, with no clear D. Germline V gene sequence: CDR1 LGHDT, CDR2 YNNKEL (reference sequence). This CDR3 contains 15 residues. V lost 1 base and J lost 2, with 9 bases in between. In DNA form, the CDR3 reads TGTGCCAGCAGCCAAGGCGTGGGCCCCAAAAACATTCAGTACTTC. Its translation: CASSQGVGPKNIQYF.

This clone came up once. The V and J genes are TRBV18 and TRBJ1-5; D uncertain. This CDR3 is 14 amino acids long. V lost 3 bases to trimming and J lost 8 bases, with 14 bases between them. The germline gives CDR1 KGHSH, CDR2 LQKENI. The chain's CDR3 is CASSPSFGGEPQHF. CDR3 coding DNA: TGTGCCAGCTCACCCTCCTTCGGAGGCGAGCCCCAGCATTTT. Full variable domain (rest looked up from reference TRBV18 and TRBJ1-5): NAGVMQNPRHLVRRRGQEARLRCSPMKGHSHVYWYRQLPEEGLKFMVYLQKENIIDESGMPKERFSAEFPKEGPSILRIQQVVRGDSAAYFCASSPSFGGEPQHFGDGTRLSIL.

CDR3 nucleotide sequence: TGTGCCAGCAGTTCCCTACCCAACTGGACAGGAGGGGGAAACACCATATATTTT. The encoded protein is CASSSLPNWTGGGNTIYF. The genes are TRBV28 and TRBJ1-3; 7 positions agree with TRBD1. The length of the CDR3 is 18 residues. The germline CDR1 and CDR2 sequences are MDHEN and SYDVKM. The trim removed 4 bases at V and 4 bases at J, leaving 16 bases unmatched.

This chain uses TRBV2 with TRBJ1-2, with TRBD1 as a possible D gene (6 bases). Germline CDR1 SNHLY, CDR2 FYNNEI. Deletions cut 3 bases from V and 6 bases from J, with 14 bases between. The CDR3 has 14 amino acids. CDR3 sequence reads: CASSEQGQKNGYTF. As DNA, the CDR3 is TGTGCCAGCAGTGAGCAGGGGCAAAAAAATGGCTACACCTTC.

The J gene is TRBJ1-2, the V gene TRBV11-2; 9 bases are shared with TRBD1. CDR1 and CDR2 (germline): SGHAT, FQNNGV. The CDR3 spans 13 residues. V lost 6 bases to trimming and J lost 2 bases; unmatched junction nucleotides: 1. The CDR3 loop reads CASRGTGNYGYTF. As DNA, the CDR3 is TGTGCCAGCAGAGGGACAGGGAACTATGGCTACACCTTC. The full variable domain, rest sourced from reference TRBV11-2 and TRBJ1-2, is EAGVAQSPRYKIIEKRQSVAFWCNPISGHATLYWYQQILGQGPKLLIQFQNNGVVDDSQLPKDRFSAERLKGVDSTLKIQPAKLEDSAVYLCASRGTGNYGYTFGSGTRLTVV.

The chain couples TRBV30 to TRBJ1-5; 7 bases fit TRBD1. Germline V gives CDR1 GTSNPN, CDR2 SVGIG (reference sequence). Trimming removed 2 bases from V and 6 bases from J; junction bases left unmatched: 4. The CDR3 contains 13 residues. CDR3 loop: CAWSTGASQPQHF. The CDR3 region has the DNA TGTGCCTGGAGTACAGGGGCGAGTCAGCCCCAGCATTTT.